What follows are 20 T cell receptor beta chains derived from one specimen sequenced in a study of blood T cell repertoires in COVID-19. TCRdb keeps only in-frame clones here, not all; method: immunoSEQ multiplex PCR. The profile shows around 160,000 clones, more than 80% of them singletons. Sequencing was carried out using peripheral blood. The receptors were sampled from a human donor in a cohort sampled during active COVID-19.

The chain is built from TRBV29-1 and TRBJ1-1; D ambiguous. The ends were cut back, 5 bases at V and 1 base at J, with 5 bases in the middle. Germline lookup yields CDR1 SQVTM and CDR2 ANQGSEA. This CDR3 region has 11 residues. The chain's CDR3 is CSVHQNTEAFF. The CDR3 DNA follows: TGCAGCGTTCATCAGAACACTGAAGCTTTCTTT. The whole variable domain, filled in from reference TRBV29-1 and TRBJ1-1, reads SAVISQKPSRDICQRGTSLTIQCQVDSQVTMMFWYRQQPGQSLTLIATANQGSEATYESGFVIDKFPISRPNLTFSTLTVSNMSPEDSSIYLCSVHQNTEAFFGQGTRLTVV.

This chain links TRBV5-1 with TRBJ1-6, with D uncertain. This CDR3 has 13 residues. V shed 6 bases and J shed 6 bases, with 10 bases lying between them. CDR1 and CDR2 (germline): SGHRS, YFSETQ. In DNA form, the CDR3 reads TGCGCCAGCATGGAGGGCCTTAATTCACCCCTCCACTTT. The encoded protein is CASMEGLNSPLHF.

The chain joins TRBV27 to TRBJ1-6; D perhaps matches TRBD1 (6 bases). Germline values: CDR1 MNHEY, CDR2 SMNVEV (reference sequence). The V gene lost 4 bases and the J gene lost 0 bases, with 16 bases spanning the gap. CDR3 length equals 18 residues. CDR3 sequence: CASSSLLGGFSYNSPLHF. The CDR3 nucleotides read TGTGCCAGCAGTTCACTCCTAGGGGGTTTCTCCTATAATTCACCCCTCCACTTT.

This clone was seen once. The chain joins TRBV30 to TRBJ1-2; no firm D call. CDR3 length: 13 residues. Per the germline V gene, CDR1 is GTSNPN and CDR2 is SVGIG (reference sequence). Trimming left V 4 bases short and J 5 bases short, with 14 bases between. This CDR3 reads CAWTELVGYGYTF. The CDR3 DNA follows: TGTGCCTGGACCGAATTAGTCGGTTATGGCTACACCTTC.

V usage is TRBV6-5 and J usage is TRBJ1-1, with D possibly TRBD1 on 6 matching bases. The CDR3 is made up of 15 amino acids. Between the trimmed V and J ends, which lost 6 bases and 6 bases, there was a span of 20 bases. Germline V gives CDR1 MNHEY, CDR2 SVGAGI. The CDR3 DNA reads TGTGCCAGCAGAGGACAGTTGCAATATGGTTCTGAAGCTTTCTTT. It specifies CASRGQLQYGSEAFF.

This chain links TRBV21-1 with TRBJ2-3; the D call in the table, TRBD1, was not verified against the DNA. TRBV21-1 is noted as a pseudogene. CDR3 size: 14 residues. The CDR3, as DNA: TGTGCCAAACACTTGTGGACACACACAGATACGCAGTATTTT. Amino acid sequence: CAKHLWTHTDTQYF.

This clone was recorded once. Other DNA sequences in this sample translate to the same CDR3. This chain connects TRBV2 to TRBJ1-4, with D possibly being TRBD1 (6 bases). V was clipped by 4 bases and J by 8 bases, with 11 bases between them. Germline CDR1 SNHLY, CDR2 FYNNEI. The CDR3 totals 13 residues. CDR3 sequence (DNA): TGTGCCAGCAGTGGGCGGACAGAAGAAAAACTGTTTTTT. Protein sequence: CASSGRTEEKLFF.

This chain joins TRBV4-1 and TRBJ2-1; 10 bases match TRBD1. This CDR3 comprises 16 residues. J was trimmed by 8 bases and V by 0 bases; bases with no gene match: 7. Per germline, CDR1 MGHRA and CDR2 YSYEKL. The CDR3, as DNA: TGCGCCAGCAGCCAAGAAACGGGACAGGGGTTGTATGAGCAGTTCTTC. It encodes CASSQETGQGLYEQFF.

Written as DNA, the CDR3 is TGTGCCTGGAGTTCCGGGAATAATAATTCACCCCTCCACTTT. This sequence encodes CAWSSGNNNSPLHF. The gene calls are TRBV30 and TRBJ1-6; D is unclear. V lost 2 bases, J lost 5 bases, and 10 bases lay in between. CDR1 GTSNPN and CDR2 SVGIG come from the germline V gene (reference sequence). The CDR3 consists of 14 residues. The whole variable domain, remainder taken from reference TRBV30 and TRBJ1-6, is SQTIHQWPATLVQPVGSPLSLECTVEGTSNPNLYWYRQAAGRGLQLLFYSVGIGQISSEVPQNLSASRPQDRQFILSSKKLLLSDSGFYLCAWSSGNNNSPLHFGNGTRLTVT.

The chain recombines TRBV7-2 with TRBJ2-7; D may be TRBD1 (5 bases). The CDR3 runs to 14 residues. V was cut by 2 bases and J by 4 bases, with 12 bases left in between. Germline loops: CDR1 SGHTA, CDR2 FQGNSA. The CDR3 is CASSLSRVSYEQYF. The CDR3 region has the DNA TGTGCCAGCAGCTTAAGCAGGGTATCGTACGAGCAGTACTTC.

This chain links TRBV14 with TRBJ1-1, with D possibly matching TRBD1 (5 bases). The CDR3 sequence is 15 residues long. CDR1 and CDR2 from the germline V gene are SGHDN and FVKESK. The V and J ends lost 4 bases and 1 base respectively, with 13 bases between them. The CDR3 DNA reads TGTGCCAGCAGCCCTAGAGGCAGGGAGAACACTGAAGCTTTCTTT. Its protein product is CASSPRGRENTEAFF.

This clone was picked up one time. The chain has TRBV7-8 and TRBJ2-7; 12 bases map to TRBD2. The germline CDR1 and CDR2 sequences are SGHVS and FQNEAQ. Trimming at V came to 5 bases and at J to 7 bases, leaving 9 bases not matched to a gene. The CDR3 length is 15 residues. The chain's CDR3 is CASSRGLAGPWEQYF. CDR3 nucleotides: TGTGCCAGCAGCCGGGGACTAGCGGGCCCTTGGGAGCAGTACTTC.

The chain joins TRBV19 to TRBJ1-3; D unresolved. The germline V and J ends were trimmed by 9 bases and 0 bases, with 12 bases remaining between them. The germline V gene has CDR1 LNHDA and CDR2 SQIVND (reference sequence). CDR3 length: 14 amino acids. The CDR3 sequence is CASSVSSSGNTIYF. CDR3 in DNA: TGTGCCAGCTCAGTGTCTTCCTCTGGAAACACCATATATTTT. Variable domain in full (rest from reference TRBV19 and TRBJ1-3): DGGITQSPKYLFRKEGQNVTLSCEQNLNHDAMYWYRQDPGQGLRLIYYSQIVNDFQKGDIAEGYSVSREKKESFPLTVTSAQKNPTAFYLCASSVSSSGNTIYFGEGSWLTVV.

V gene TRBV4-1 combines with J gene TRBJ2-3; 12 nucleotides match TRBD2. Trimming at V came to 1 base and at J to 5 bases, leaving 1 base not matched to a gene. Germline V gene data show CDR1 as MGHRA and CDR2 as YSYEKL. This CDR3 contains 15 residues. As DNA, the CDR3 is TGCGCCAGCAGCCAAGGGGGACTAGCGGGAGATACGCAGTATTTT. Protein sequence: CASSQGGLAGDTQYF.

In DNA form, the CDR3 reads TGTGCCAGCAGGCGGGGCGGCTACACCTTC. Translated, it gives CASRRGGYTF. The chain links TRBV28 to TRBJ1-2, with a possible D match to TRBD1 (5 bases). The CDR3 sequence is 10 residues long. Germline values: CDR1 MDHEN, CDR2 SYDVKM. V gave up 6 bases and J gave up 8 bases, with 7 bases separating them.

For the CDR3, the DNA is TGTGCCAGCAGCTTAGGGCAGGTTAACACCGGGGAGCTGTTTTTT. Protein: CASSLGQVNTGELFF. This chain connects TRBV13 to TRBJ2-2; D uncertain. Germline loops: CDR1 PRHDT, CDR2 FYEKMQ (reference sequence). This CDR3 comprises 15 residues. The V gene lost 0 bases and the J gene lost 2 bases, with 7 bases spanning the gap.

This clone was counted many times. J is TRBJ2-7 and V is TRBV7-2, with D maybe TRBD2 (5 bases). V dropped 5 bases and J dropped 0 bases, with 11 bases sitting between them. CDR1 and CDR2 from the germline V gene are SGHTA and FQGNSA. The CDR3 has 14 residues. This CDR3 is CASSPDLASYEQYF. Written as DNA, the CDR3 is TGTGCCAGCAGCCCGGACTTAGCCTCCTACGAGCAGTACTTC. Full variable domain (missing parts from reference TRBV7-2 and TRBJ2-7): GAGVSQSPSNKVTEKGKDVELRCDPISGHTALYWYRQSLGQGLEFLIYFQGNSAPDKSGLPSDRFSAERTGGSVSTLTIQRTQQEDSAVYLCASSPDLASYEQYFGPGTRLTVT.

The rearrangement uses TRBV30 and TRBJ1-1, with TRBD1 matching 8 bases. The germline V gene has CDR1 GTSNPN and CDR2 SVGIG (reference sequence). This CDR3 has 12 residues. V lost 4 bases to trimming and J lost 8 bases; unmatched junction nucleotides: 6. CDR3 protein: CAWTGGFWEAFF. Here the CDR3 DNA reads TGTGCCTGGACAGGGGGCTTTTGGGAAGCTTTCTTT.

The rearrangement uses TRBV4-1 and TRBJ2-1; tentative D call: TRBD2 (5 bases). The CDR3 totals 15 residues. The germline V gene has CDR1 MGHRA and CDR2 YSYEKL. V was shortened by 4 bases and J by 7 bases, with 17 bases between the two germline ends. The CDR3 is CASSLDLDQRNEQFF. The CDR3 bases are TGCGCCAGCAGCCTAGACTTGGACCAGCGGAATGAGCAGTTCTTC.

A remark on this clone: One end of the junction is discordant with germline, which a read error may explain. V and J are TRBV19 and TRBJ2-5, with 7 bases lining up with TRBD2. The CDR3 contains 15 residues. From germline, CDR1 is LNHDA and CDR2 SQIVND (reference sequence). The CDR3 DNA reads as TGTGCCAGTAGTATGCTTGGGACTAACCAGGAGACCCAGTACTTC. Its protein product is CASSMLGTNQETQYF.